This is a list of T cell receptor beta chains from one sample in a study of T-cell reconstitution after alpha-beta-depleted transplantation in children. TCRdb redid the calling of the PCR reads with MiXCR, one entry per CDR3 protein. The repertoire holds 600,000 to 700,000 distinct CDR3 sequences, about an eighth seen once, with 0.79% in the top ten. The material sequenced was PBMCs, taken before TCRalphabeta/CD19-depleted stem cell transplant. Receptors were obtained from a girl between 2 and 10 years old with congenital amegakaryocytic thrombocytopenia, due to receive a stem cell transplant. Each CDR3 is given with its conserved first and last residue. A D gene is named only where the DNA matches it firmly. Clone size is not always given. Where it is, it says once, few, many or a class for expanded clones.

size	J	V	D	length	CDR3	DNA
few	TRBJ2-2	TRBV10-3	TRBD2	12	CAMGGSPGELFF	TGTGCCATGGGGGGGTCCCCCGGGGAGCTGTTTTTT
many	TRBJ2-3	TRBV20-1	-	14	CSARSAGVTDTQYF	TGCAGTGCTAGATCGGCAGGGGTAACAGATACGCAGTATTTT
many	TRBJ2-5	TRBV20-1	-	13	CSATTAFQETQYF	TGCAGTGCAACGACAGCGTTCCAAGAGACCCAGTACTTC
few	TRBJ2-2	TRBV2	TRBD2	20	CASSVEIVRGRAPNTGELFF	TGTGCCAGCAGTGTGGAAATTGTTCGCGGGAGGGCCCCGAACACCGGGGAGCTGTTTTTT
few	TRBJ2-7	TRBV6-5	-	18	CASSYRIRGPESSYEQYF	TGTGCCAGCAGCTACCGGATCCGTGGGCCGGAGAGCTCCTACGAGCAGTACTTC
once	TRBJ1-5	TRBV12-5	-	14	CASGVQISNQPQHF	TGTGCTAGTGGCGTACAGATAAGCAATCAGCCCCAGCATTTT
once	TRBJ2-1	TRBV7-6	-	17	CASSTTATHEPYNEQFF	TGTGCCAGCAGCACTACCGCGACTCATGAGCCCTACAATGAGCAGTTCTTC
few	TRBJ2-2	TRBV12-3/TRBV12-4	-	17	CASSLPHRDKETLELFF	TGTGCCAGCAGTTTACCTCACCGGGACAAGGAGACCCTAGAGCTGTTTTTT
-	TRBJ1-1	TRBV20-1	TRBD1	17	CSARDHWTGGSNTEAFF	TGCAGTGCTAGAGATCACTGGACAGGGGGTTCGAACACTGAAGCTTTCTTT
-	TRBJ2-2	TRBV4-1	-	18	CASSRPRAGTLPTGELFF	TGCGCCAGCAGCCGCCCTAGGGCCGGGACTCTTCCCACCGGGGAGCTGTTTTTT